The rows below give T cell receptor beta chains drawn from one sample of a study of blood T cells in healthy people across ages. Each CDR3 protein gets one entry after TCRdb re-called the 5' RACE reads with MiXCR. The sample yields 700,000 or so distinct CDR3 sequences, about 24% seen once. The specimen was blood. The receptors were sampled from a man aged 65 to 79 in good health. Each CDR3 is given with its conserved first and last residue. The D gene is left open where the match is weak. The size entry is marked missing in some rows and otherwise reads once, few, many or a size class.

TRBJ2-1 | . | TRBD2 | 16 | TRBV4-3 | CASSRTSGRGYNEQFF | TGCGCCAGCAGCCGAACTAGCGGACGGGGGTACAATGAGCAGTTCTTC
TRBJ2-3 | . | . | 16 | TRBV7-2 | CASSPSRGGNTDTQYF | TGTGCCAGCAGCCCTAGCAGGGGCGGCAACACAGATACGCAGTATTTT
TRBJ2-4 | few | TRBD1 | 13 | TRBV29-1 | CSVSQGAKNIQYF | TGCAGCGTTAGTCAGGGGGCGAAAAACATTCAGTACTTC
TRBJ2-7 | . | . | 12 | TRBV6-5 | CASSRQAGEQYF | TGTGCCAGCAGCCGACAGGCTGGCGAGCAGTACTTC
TRBJ2-7 | . | . | 13 | TRBV20-1 | CNASTEGPYEQYF | TGCAATGCCTCGACAGAAGGTCCCTACGAGCAGTACTTC
TRBJ2-7 | . | . | 17 | TRBV28 | CASSFFGRGRATYEQYF | TGTGCCAGCAGTTTCTTTGGGAGGGGGCGGGCAACCTACGAGCAGTACTTC
TRBJ2-2 | . | . | 16 | TRBV20-1 | CSARDVTGRDTGELFF | TGCAGTGCTAGAGATGTCACAGGGAGGGACACCGGGGAGCTGTTTTTT
TRBJ2-5 | few | . | 14 | TRBV2 | CASGPGTTGETQYF | TGTGCCAGCGGCCCCGGGACCACAGGGGAGACCCAGTACTTC
TRBJ2-3 | few | . | 15 | TRBV7-8 | CASSLVGEGVATQYF | TGTGCCAGCAGCTTAGTTGGTGAGGGGGTGGCTACGCAGTATTTT
TRBJ1-1 | . | TRBD1 | 15 | TRBV20-1 | CSARDRGQGNTEAFF | TGCAGTGCTAGAGATCGAGGACAGGGGAACACTGAAGCTTTCTTT
TRBJ2-7 | few | TRBD1 | 12 | TRBV20-1 | CSASETGDEQYF | TGCAGTGCTAGCGAAACAGGGGACGAGCAGTACTTC
TRBJ1-2 | few | . | 15 | TRBV20-1 | CSARVGSLDIYGYTF | TGCAGTGCTAGAGTTGGATCTCTGGACATCTATGGCTACACCTTC
TRBJ2-5 | . | . | 16 | TRBV14 | CASSQDSGLPWETQYF | TGTGCCAGCAGCCAAGATTCAGGACTACCATGGGAGACCCAGTACTTC
TRBJ2-1 | . | TRBD1 | 17 | TRBV12-3/TRBV12-4 | CASSSHRTGDSYNEQFF | TGTGCCAGCAGTTCCCACCGGACAGGGGATTCCTACAATGAGCAGTTCTTC
TRBJ1-2 | few | . | 12 | TRBV12-3/TRBV12-4 | CASSYMGYGYTF | TGTGCCAGCAGTTATATGGGGTATGGCTACACCTTC
TRBJ2-3 | . | TRBD2 | 14 | TRBV12-3/TRBV12-4 | CASSPGLLGDTQYF | TGTGCCAGCAGCCCGGGACTATTGGGAGATACGCAGTATTTT
TRBJ2-2 | few | . | 14 | TRBV9 | CASSVAGGGGELFF | TGTGCCAGCAGCGTAGCAGGGGGGGGCGGGGAGCTGTTTTTT
TRBJ2-2 | . | . | 15 | TRBV5-1 | CASSFQGRSTGELFF | TGCGCCAGCAGTTTTCAGGGGCGATCCACCGGGGAGCTGTTTTTT
TRBJ1-3 | few | TRBD1 | 15 | TRBV28 | CASIHPGQGGNTIYF | TGTGCCAGCATCCACCCGGGACAGGGAGGAAACACCATATATTTT
TRBJ1-1 | few | . | 15 | TRBV4-2 | CASSPSGGVNTEAFF | TGTGCCAGCAGCCCGAGCGGGGGGGTGAACACTGAAGCTTTCTTT
TRBJ2-1 | . | . | 11 | TRBV30 | CAWREYSEQFF | TGTGCCTGGAGGGAGTATTCTGAGCAGTTCTTC
TRBJ2-1 | few | . | 16 | TRBV20-1 | CSAREPLQGTYNEQFF | TGCAGTGCTAGAGAGCCCCTTCAAGGGACCTACAATGAGCAGTTCTTC
TRBJ1-3 | many | . | 14 | TRBV12-3/TRBV12-4 | CASSYGRERNTIYF | TGTGCCAGCAGTTATGGACGCGAAAGAAACACCATATATTTT
TRBJ2-6 | . | . | 17 | TRBV5-1 | CASSLAPQSSGANVLAF | TGCGCCAGCAGCTTGGCCCCACAGAGCTCTGGGGCCAACGTCCTGGCTTTC
TRBJ2-3 | . | TRBD1 | 15 | TRBV5-1 | CASSLGDRLADTQYF | TGCGCCAGCAGCTTGGGGGACAGGCTCGCAGATACGCAGTATTTT
TRBJ2-4 | . | TRBD2 | 15 | TRBV15 | CATSRATSGGNIQYF | TGTGCCACCAGCAGGGCTACTAGCGGGGGGAACATTCAGTACTTC
TRBJ2-1 | few | TRBD2 | 16 | TRBV7-2 | CASSVTSGGTYNEQFF | TGTGCCAGCAGCGTAACTAGCGGGGGGACCTACAATGAGCAGTTCTTC
TRBJ2-5 | . | TRBD1 | 14 | TRBV29-1 | CSVRPGQGQETQYF | TGCAGCGTCCGCCCGGGACAGGGGCAAGAGACCCAGTACTTC
TRBJ1-2 | few | . | 11 | TRBV29-1 | CSVEGWQTYTF | TGCAGCGTTGAGGGTTGGCAGACCTACACCTTC
TRBJ2-3 | few | TRBD2 | 16 | TRBV5-1 | CASSVNLAGPTDTQYF | TGCGCCAGCAGCGTCAACCTAGCGGGACCCACAGATACGCAGTATTTT
TRBJ2-1 | few | . | 14 | TRBV30 | CAWGKQRELNEQFF | TGTGCCTGGGGAAAGCAACGGGAGCTCAATGAGCAGTTCTTC
TRBJ1-1 | . | TRBD1 | 15 | TRBV28 | CASSSAGQANTEAFF | TGTGCCAGCAGTTCCGCCGGACAGGCGAACACTGAAGCTTTCTTT
TRBJ2-1 | . | . | 16 | TRBV11-2 | CASSLGLMTAGNEQFF | TGTGCCAGCAGCTTAGGTCTTATGACCGCGGGCAATGAGCAGTTCTTC
TRBJ2-3 | . | . | 17 | TRBV9 | CASSDDIFGGRGDTQYF | TGTGCCAGCAGCGATGATATTTTCGGGGGGCGGGGAGATACGCAGTATTTT
TRBJ2-1 | many | TRBD2 | 14 | TRBV29-1 | CSVRLERGGNEQFF | TGCAGCGTCCGTCTGGAGCGGGGGGGAAATGAGCAGTTCTTC
TRBJ1-6 | few | . | 15 | TRBV28 | CASSLLPRQASPLHF | TGTGCCAGCAGTTTACTCCCCCGGCAAGCTTCACCCCTCCACTTT
TRBJ2-1 | few | TRBD2 | 18 | TRBV7-3 | CASSWFVGAGGPDNEQFF | TGTGCCAGCAGCTGGTTCGTTGGGGCGGGAGGGCCCGACAATGAGCAGTTCTTC
TRBJ2-3 | few | TRBD2 | 17 | TRBV28 | CASSSSGGRLIRATQYF | TGTGCCAGCAGTTCCAGCGGGGGCAGACTAATACGCGCTACGCAGTATTTT
TRBJ1-2 | . | . | 15 | TRBV29-1 | CSAHIEERSGYGYTF | TGCAGCGCCCACATTGAAGAAAGAAGCGGCTATGGCTACACCTTC
TRBJ2-1 | . | TRBD2 | 13 | TRBV20-1 | CSAWAGDGNEQFF | TGCAGTGCTTGGGCGGGAGACGGCAATGAGCAGTTCTTC